This TCR beta chain was sequenced in a study of regulatory T cells in long-lasting Graves disease. This clonotype was counted many times. Time point reported: newly diagnosed GD, antithyroid drugs for less than 3 months. Extracted RNA from PBMCs served as the source of the TCR library. CDR1 and CDR2 from the germline V gene are SGHRS and YFSETQ. Between the trimmed V and J ends, which lost 0 bases and 9 bases, there was a span of 12 bases. The CDR3 has 13 amino acids. The authors built TCR beta libraries using iRepertoire HTBI primers and Arm-PCR of CDR3 regions. Original data processing: Spanning all samples, the identified segments comprised some 62 TRBV and approximately 15 TRBJ. Using its own MiXCR run on the multiplex PCR reads, TCRdb lists one record per CDR3 protein. The authors' filters were not applied to this entry. Seen here are 250,000 to 300,000 distinct CDR3 sequences, about 20% observed once, and the top ten hold 14%.

The same sample was also used in a study of T cells in Graves' hyperthyroidism and ophthalmopathy.

The chain links TRBV5-1 to TRBJ1-2, with D perhaps matching TRBD1 (6 bases). The specimen was peripheral blood mononuclear cells (PBMCs), collected at new diagnosis, from a patient treated with antithyroid drugs. The source is a woman in her thirties with Graves disease. The CDR3 DNA reads TGCGCCAGCAGCTTGGAGGCAGGGGTGAGCTACACCTTC. Amino acids: CASSLEAGVSYTF.